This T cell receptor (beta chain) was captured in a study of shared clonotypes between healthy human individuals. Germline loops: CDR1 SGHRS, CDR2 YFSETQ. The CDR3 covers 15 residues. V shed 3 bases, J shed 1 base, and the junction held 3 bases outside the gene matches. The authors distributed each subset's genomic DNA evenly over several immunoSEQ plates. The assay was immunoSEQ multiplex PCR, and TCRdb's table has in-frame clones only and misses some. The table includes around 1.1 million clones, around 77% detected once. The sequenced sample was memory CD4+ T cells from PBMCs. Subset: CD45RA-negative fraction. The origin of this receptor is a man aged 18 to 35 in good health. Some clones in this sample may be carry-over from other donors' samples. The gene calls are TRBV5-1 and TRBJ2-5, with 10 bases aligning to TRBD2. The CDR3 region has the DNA TGCGCCAGCAGCTGGGGACTAGCGAGCCAAGAGACCCAGTACTTC. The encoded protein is CASSWGLASQETQYF.